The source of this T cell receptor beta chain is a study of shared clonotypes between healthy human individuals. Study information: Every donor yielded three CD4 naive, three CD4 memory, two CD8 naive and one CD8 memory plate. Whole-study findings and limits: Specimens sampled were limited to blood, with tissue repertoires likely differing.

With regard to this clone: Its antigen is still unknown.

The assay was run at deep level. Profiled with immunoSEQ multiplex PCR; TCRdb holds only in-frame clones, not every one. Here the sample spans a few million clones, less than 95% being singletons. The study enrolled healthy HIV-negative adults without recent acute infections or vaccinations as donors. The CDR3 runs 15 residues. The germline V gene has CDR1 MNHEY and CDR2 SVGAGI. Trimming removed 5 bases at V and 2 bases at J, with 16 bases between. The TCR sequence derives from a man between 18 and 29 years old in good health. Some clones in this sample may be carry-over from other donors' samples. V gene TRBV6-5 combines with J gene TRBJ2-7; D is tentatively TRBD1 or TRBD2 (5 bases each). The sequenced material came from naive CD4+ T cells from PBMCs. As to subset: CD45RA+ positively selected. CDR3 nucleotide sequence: TGTGCCAGCAGTCTAACGGGACGGGTAACCTACGAGCAGTACTTC. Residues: CASSLTGRVTYEQYF.